This T cell receptor (beta chain) was found in a study of CD8 T cells in ankylosing spondylitis. Findings and caveats of the study: A TCR beta motif made of eight highly homologous variants seemed typical of ankylosing spondylitis blood.

TCRdb re-called the 5' RACE reads through MiXCR, storing one row per CDR3 protein. The table shows more than 500,000 distinct CDR3 sequences, with about 5% occurring only once. There are many counts of this clonotype. The antigen remains undetermined. CDR1 SGHRS and CDR2 YFSETQ come from the germline V gene. This CDR3 has 12 amino acids. V lost 7 bases and J 3 bases, leaving 8 bases between the germline ends. This TCR was sampled from a male donor with ankylosing spondylitis. The chain recombines TRBV5-1 with TRBJ2-1, with unresolved D. Sequenced: blood, either unsorted or a sorted T cell fraction (not recorded which). The chain's CDR3 is CASRTIYNEQFF. The CDR3 DNA follows: TGCGCCAGCCGGACCATCTACAATGAGCAGTTCTTC.